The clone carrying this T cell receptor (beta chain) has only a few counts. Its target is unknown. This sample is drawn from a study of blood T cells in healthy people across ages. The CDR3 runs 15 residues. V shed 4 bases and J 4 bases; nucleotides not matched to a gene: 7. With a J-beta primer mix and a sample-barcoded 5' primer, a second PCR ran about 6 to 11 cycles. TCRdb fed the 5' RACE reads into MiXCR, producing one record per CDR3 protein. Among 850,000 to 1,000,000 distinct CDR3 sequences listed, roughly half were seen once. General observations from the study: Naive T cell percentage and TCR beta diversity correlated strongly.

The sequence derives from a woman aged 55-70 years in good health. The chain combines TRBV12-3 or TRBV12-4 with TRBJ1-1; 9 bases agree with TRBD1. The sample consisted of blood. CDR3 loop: CASSSRTGVGTEAFF. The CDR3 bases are TGTGCCAGCAGTTCCCGGACAGGGGTGGGCACTGAAGCTTTCTTT.